The entry below gives a single T cell receptor beta chain sequence along with its context. Its antigen is unidentified. This CDR3 is built from 15 residues. Germline V gene lookup returns CDR1 SQVTM and CDR2 ANQGSEA. V lost 0 bases, J lost 0 bases, and 11 bases lay in between. The authors ran a second PCR of about 7 to 11 cycles using a sample-barcoded 5' primer and a J-beta primer mix. TCRdb processed the 5' RACE reads anew with MiXCR; each CDR3 protein has one entry. Of around 1,500,000 distinct CDR3 sequences listed, approximately 42% were seen once; the top ten hold 7.9%. This specimen belongs to a study of blood T cells in healthy people across ages. Whole-study findings and limits: Diversity figures based on one million T cells were deemed too low. Age advanced and TCR beta diversity per million T cells fell, roughly linearly.

This clonotype was sampled from a woman aged 18 to 35 in good health. The chain employs TRBV29-1 and TRBJ1-1; the D gene is possibly TRBD1 (5 bases). Sequences were obtained from blood. CDR3 region: CSVEDGGPLNTEAFF. The DNA of the CDR3 is TGCAGCGTTGAAGATGGGGGACCCCTGAACACTGAAGCTTTCTTT.